This T cell receptor beta chain originates from a study of cytomegalovirus exposure and HLA in healthy donors. Notes on this clone: Its matching antigen is unknown.

Study outcomes and limitations: The listing of 150 to 200 TCR beta chains classed them as cytomegalovirus-associated. Reports showed the classifier diagnosing cytomegalovirus status with high specificity and sensitivity. For most TCR sequences rarity was the rule, although some public TCRs occurred in many donors.

Using immunoSEQ multiplex PCR, the repertoire was profiled, and TCRdb retains in-frame clones only, with some absent. The data show some 120,000 clones, about nine tenths seen once. While the first cohort had 600 to 750 subjects, the donors belonged to the separate validation cohort of about 120 subjects. The TCR was taken from a man younger than 45 in good health and CMV-seronegative. The source material was PBMCs.

In nucleotides, the CDR3 is TGTGCCAGCAGTTACCTTTTCGGACAGGGGAACTATGGCTACACCTTC. Translated: CASSYLFGQGNYGYTF. V usage is TRBV6-5 and J usage is TRBJ1-2; 9 bases align to TRBD1. CDR1 MNHEY and CDR2 SVGAGI come from the germline V gene. The CDR3 totals 16 residues. J lost 2 bases, V lost 2 bases, and 6 bases had no gene match.